These 10 T cell receptor beta chains came from one sample sequenced in a study of T cells after posttransplantation cyclophosphamide. The repertoire was sequenced with immunoSEQ multiplex PCR; TCRdb's copy has only in-frame clones and lacks some. Altogether about 7,300 clones are present, more than 90% being singletons, with the ten largest covering 3% to 4.5%. Sequencing was done on a sample of CD4+ T cells sorted from blood. All receptors come from a woman aged 45-65 years in good health and a related stem cell transplant donor.

This chain connects TRBV7-6 to TRBJ2-4; 11 positions agree with TRBD2. This CDR3 spans 17 amino acids. V shed 5 bases, J shed 1 base, and the junction held 7 bases outside the gene matches. From germline, CDR1 is SGHVS and CDR2 FNYEAQ. CDR3 loop: CASSRVAGGLAKNIQYF. CDR3 bases: TGTGCCAGCAGCCGAGTAGCGGGGGGGCTTGCCAAAAACATTCAGTACTTC.

The gene calls are TRBV30 and TRBJ1-2, with 8 bases fitting TRBD1. V lost 1 base to trimming and J lost 4 bases; unmatched junction nucleotides: 8. CDR1 and CDR2 (germline): GTSNPN, SVGIG (reference sequence). This CDR3 is built from 15 residues. The CDR3 protein is CAWSAGTGRIYGYTF. The CDR3, as DNA: TGTGCCTGGAGTGCCGGGACAGGAAGGATCTATGGCTACACCTTC. The entire variable domain, with the rest obtained from reference TRBV30 and TRBJ1-2, is as follows: SQTIHQWPATLVQPVGSPLSLECTVEGTSNPNLYWYRQAAGRGLQLLFYSVGIGQISSEVPQNLSASRPQDRQFILSSKKLLLSDSGFYLCAWSAGTGRIYGYTFGSGTRLTVV.

The genes are TRBV6-5 and TRBJ2-5; 8 nucleotides align to TRBD1. Germline values: CDR1 MNHEY, CDR2 SVGAGI. The CDR3 contains 12 residues. Unmatched junction bases numbered 3, after V lost 5 bases and J lost 7 bases. The CDR3 protein is CASSQGAGTQYF. The CDR3 region has the DNA TGTGCCAGCAGTCAGGGGGCCGGGACCCAGTACTTC.

The J gene is TRBJ1-1, the V gene TRBV6-5; D not resolved. The CDR3 is 14 amino acids. The V gene lost 5 bases and the J gene lost 6 bases, with 16 bases spanning the gap. Germline CDR1 is MNHEY and CDR2 is SVGAGI. The CDR3 region is CASSGTMAVAEAFF. DNA for the CDR3: TGTGCCAGCAGTGGTACTATGGCGGTGGCTGAAGCTTTCTTT.

This sequence joins TRBV11-2 and TRBJ2-1; no clear D gene. Trimming took off 5 bases at V and 7 bases at J, with 15 bases between the two ends. Germline V lookup: CDR1 SGHAT, CDR2 FQNNGV. CDR3 size: 14 residues. CDR3: CASSRGQTQNEQFF. CDR3 nucleotide sequence: TGTGCCAGCAGCCGAGGCCAGACCCAGAATGAGCAGTTCTTC.

The genes are TRBV4-1 and TRBJ2-1, with 7 nucleotides matching TRBD2. Germline V CDR1 and CDR2: MGHRA, YSYEKL. The CDR3 has 19 residues. J was trimmed by 5 bases and V by 6 bases; bases with no gene match: 22. In nucleotides, the CDR3 is TGCGCCAGCAGTCCTCCGCAGGGACTAAGGTCCCCGGAGGACAATGAGCAGTTCTTC. This codes for CASSPPQGLRSPEDNEQFF.

In its sample, this clone was seen once. V and J are TRBV2 and TRBJ2-7; TRBD2 aligns across 8 bases. The CDR3 contains 15 residues. The germline V gene has CDR1 SNHLY and CDR2 FYNNEI. V lost 5 bases and J lost 5; bases outside the gene matches: 11. Written as DNA, the CDR3 is TGTGCCAGCAGTCGATTCGGGGGGGGTACTAACGAGCAGTACTTC. Translated, it gives CASSRFGGGTNEQYF.

This chain links TRBV5-1 with TRBJ2-3; the match to TRBD1 covers 9 bases. CDR3 length: 16 amino acids. Per germline, CDR1 SGHRS and CDR2 YFSETQ. With 4 bases clipped from V and 3 bases from J, the junction kept 9 bases outside the gene matches. CDR3 protein: CASSLSTDRGTDTQYF. The CDR3 DNA follows: TGCGCCAGCAGCCTCTCTACGGACAGGGGTACAGATACGCAGTATTTT.

The J gene is TRBJ1-5, the V gene TRBV10-2, with TRBD1 as a possible D gene (5 bases). V lost 5 bases and J 5 bases, leaving 16 bases between the germline ends. CDR3 size: 15 residues. Germline V gene lookup returns CDR1 WSHSY and CDR2 SAAADI. Here the CDR3 DNA reads TGCGCCAGCAGTTTGGGAAGGGGTCGCGATCAGCCCCAGCATTTT. As protein: CASSLGRGRDQPQHF.

This chain connects TRBV4-1 to TRBJ2-7; D gene unclear. Germline values: CDR1 MGHRA, CDR2 YSYEKL. This CDR3 is built from 13 residues. V was pared by 5 bases and J by 7 bases, with 15 bases between. The CDR3 here is CASSSTTRGEQYF. The CDR3 bases are TGCGCCAGCAGCTCTACTACGAGAGGTGAGCAGTACTTC.